This is a list of T cell receptor beta chains from one sample in a study of blood T cells in healthy people across ages. TCRdb reprocessed the 5' RACE reads via MiXCR and lists one record per CDR3 protein. The sample has some 930,000 distinct CDR3 sequences; roughly 29% are singletons. This sample was also put to use in a study of T cells of mothers and their children.

The sequencing sample was made of blood. Receptors were obtained from a woman between 40 and 55 years old in good health. The CDR3 runs from the conserved cysteine through the conserved F or W. Fields, in order: V gene, clone size, D gene, CDR3 length, J gene, CDR3 DNA, CDR3 protein. D genes are given only for firm matches. Clone size appears in some rows only: once, few, many, or a class for an expanded clone.

V: TRBV7-9
size: many
D: .
length: 12
J: TRBJ1-1
DNA: TGCGCCAGCAGCCCCAGTAACACTGAAGCTTTCTTT
CDR3: CASSPSNTEAFF

V: TRBV5-1
size: .
D: .
length: 16
J: TRBJ2-3
DNA: TGCGCCAGCAGCCCCGGGGGCCGCTCCCCCACAGATACGCAGTATTTT
CDR3: CASSPGGRSPTDTQYF

V: TRBV12-3/TRBV12-4
size: few
D: .
length: 14
J: TRBJ1-5
DNA: TGTGCCAGCAGCCGAGGTGGGGTTTTGGAGCCCCAGCATTTT
CDR3: CASSRGGVLEPQHF

V: TRBV7-2
size: many
D: .
length: 15
J: TRBJ2-5
DNA: TGTGCCAGCAGCTTCGGCGGTAGCGGAAGAGAGACCCAGTACTTC
CDR3: CASSFGGSGRETQYF

V: TRBV9
size: .
D: TRBD2
length: 16
J: TRBJ2-5
DNA: TGTGCCAGCAGCGTAGACAGCGGGGGACAACAAGAGACCCAGTACTTC
CDR3: CASSVDSGGQQETQYF

V: TRBV7-8
size: few
D: .
length: 15
J: TRBJ2-3
DNA: TGTGCCAGCAGCGTAAAGGGACATTCAAGGGATACGCAGTATTTT
CDR3: CASSVKGHSRDTQYF

V: TRBV4-3
size: few
D: TRBD1
length: 15
J: TRBJ2-1
DNA: TGCGCCAGCAGCCAGGGGACAGGGGCAGACAATGAGCAGTTCTTC
CDR3: CASSQGTGADNEQFF

V: TRBV7-2
size: few
D: .
length: 14
J: TRBJ1-6
DNA: TGTGCCAGCAGCAACACAGGGACCGTAGGTCCCCTCCACTTT
CDR3: CASSNTGTVGPLHF

V: TRBV7-2
size: .
D: .
length: 15
J: TRBJ2-3
DNA: TGTGCCAGCAGCTTCATGGGGCTTATCACAGATACGCAGTATTTT
CDR3: CASSFMGLITDTQYF

V: TRBV7-2
size: many
D: .
length: 16
J: TRBJ2-7
DNA: TGTGCCAGCAGCTTAGCGGGGAGTAGCCCGAGCTACGAGCAGTACTTC
CDR3: CASSLAGSSPSYEQYF

V: TRBV2
size: many
D: .
length: 16
J: TRBJ2-5
DNA: TGTGCCAGCATTTCGGGGGCCCCTTCTCCACAAGAGACCCAGTACTTC
CDR3: CASISGAPSPQETQYF

V: TRBV5-6
size: .
D: .
length: 13
J: TRBJ1-2
DNA: TGTGCCAGCAACACCAGACGATTATATGGCTACACCTTC
CDR3: CASNTRRLYGYTF

V: TRBV5-1
size: .
D: .
length: 14
J: TRBJ2-1
DNA: TGCGCCAGCAGCTTCATAGACTCCTACAATGAGCAGTTCTTC
CDR3: CASSFIDSYNEQFF